This entry lists 9 T cell receptor beta chains sequenced from one sample in a study of T-cell memory formation after mild COVID-19. Via MiXCR, TCRdb re-called the 5' RACE reads, giving one row per CDR3 protein. The table shows approximately 390,000 distinct CDR3 sequences, with 16% occurring only once. The material sequenced was PBMCs or a T cell subset sorted from them (not recorded which). The receptor set was obtained from a man between 18 and 35 years old who had mild COVID-19 (a few samples of this study predate the infection). Cell type and time point are not known.

This clonotype came up a few times. The J gene is TRBJ1-5, the V gene TRBV6-5; possibly TRBD1 for D (5 bases). The CDR3 sequence is 15 residues long. Trimming cost V 6 bases and J 2 bases, with 14 bases left between them. CDR1 is MNHEY and CDR2 is SVGAGI in the germline V gene. In DNA form, the CDR3 reads TGTGCCAGCAGCTCCCTTGGGGACCGCAATCAGCCCCAGCATTTT. Protein product: CASSSLGDRNQPQHF.

The chain joins TRBV10-3 to TRBJ1-3; no clear D gene. The CDR3 has 15 residues. Trimming cost V 5 bases and J 0 bases, with 11 bases left between them. In germline, CDR1 is ENHRY, CDR2 SYGVKD. The CDR3 nucleotides are TGTGCCATCAGTCTCGACGGAAACTCTGGAAACACCATATATTTT. Translated: CAISLDGNSGNTIYF.

The chain uses TRBV5-4 and TRBJ2-2; 9 nucleotides agree with TRBD1. The CDR3 totals 15 residues. The V and J ends lost 3 bases and 1 base, in that order; junction bases with no gene match: 1. Germline assignment: CDR1 SGHNT and CDR2 YYREEE (reference sequence). CDR3 coding DNA: TGTGCCAGCAGCTGGGACAGGGTGAACACCGGGGAGCTGTTTTTT. It codes for CASSWDRVNTGELFF.

This clonotype was observed a few times. The chain uses TRBV9 and TRBJ1-1; 8 bases are shared with TRBD1. CDR1 and CDR2 (germline): SGDLS, YYNGEE. The CDR3 has 15 amino acids. Trimming at V came to 7 bases and at J to 3 bases, leaving 11 bases not matched to a gene. The CDR3 region is CASSPMTGEYTEAFF. DNA for the CDR3: TGTGCCAGCTCCCCCATGACAGGGGAGTACACTGAAGCTTTCTTT.

This clonotype was counted between two and nine times. This sequence joins TRBV10-3 and TRBJ2-2, with TRBD1 matching 8 bases. The germline gives CDR1 ENHRY, CDR2 SYGVKD. V lost 0 bases and J lost 5; bases outside the gene matches: 5. The CDR3 has 16 residues. The CDR3 coding sequence is TGTGCCATCAGTGAGTCGGGACAGGATGAAACCGGGGAGCTGTTTTTT. Protein product: CAISESGQDETGELFF.

V and J are TRBV20-1 and TRBJ1-3, with TRBD1 identical over 7 bases. Unmatched junction bases numbered 4, after V lost 5 bases and J lost 0 bases. The germline V gene encodes CDR1 DFQATT and CDR2 SNEGSKA (reference sequence). This CDR3 is built from 14 residues. The CDR3 protein is CSAPDRVSGNTIYF. In DNA form, the CDR3 reads TGCAGTGCTCCAGACAGGGTCTCTGGAAACACCATATATTTT.

The chain recombines TRBV4-3 with TRBJ2-1; TRBD2 aligns across 14 bases. CDR1 LGHNA and CDR2 YSLEER come from the germline V gene. J lost 8 bases, V lost 0 bases, and 3 bases had no gene match. The CDR3 spans 16 residues. The CDR3 DNA reads as TGCGCCAGCAGCCAAGAAGGACTAGCGGGGGGTCATGAGCAGTTCTTC. It yields the protein CASSQEGLAGGHEQFF.

This clonotype was detected a few times. The V gene is TRBV29-1, the J gene TRBJ1-1; tentatively, D is TRBD1 (6 bases). This CDR3 has 12 residues. Germline loops: CDR1 SQVTM, CDR2 ANQGSEA. The V gene lost 6 bases and the J gene lost 4 bases, with 12 bases spanning the gap. CDR3 region: CSVAGAPTEAFF. CDR3 DNA: TGCAGCGTGGCGGGGGCGCCCACTGAAGCTTTCTTT.

This clonotype was seen many times. J is TRBJ2-1 and V is TRBV11-3; D perhaps matches TRBD2 (7 bases). CDR1 and CDR2 from the germline V gene are SGHNT and YENEEA. Trimming took off 3 bases at V and 9 bases at J, with 12 bases between the two ends. The CDR3 is 13 residues long. The CDR3 sequence is CASSLNREGEQFF. The CDR3 region has the DNA TGTGCCAGCAGCTTGAACAGGGAGGGTGAGCAGTTCTTC.